This TCR beta chain was retrieved from a study of control samples from healthy donors and cancer patients. J was trimmed by 1 base and V by 3 bases; bases with no gene match: 11. Germline CDR1 MDHEN, CDR2 SYDVKM. The CDR3 covers 19 residues. TCRdb keeps only in-frame clones here, not all; method: immunoSEQ multiplex PCR. The profile shows 60,000 to 70,000 clones, 84% of them singletons. This receptor was obtained from a woman between 50 and 59 years old with lung cancer. Specimen: PBMCs. The genes are TRBV28 and TRBJ2-6; 8 positions agree with TRBD1. The chain's CDR3 is CASSFGTGRGGSGANVLTF. The CDR3 DNA is TGTGCCAGCAGTTTTGGGACAGGCCGTGGGGGTTCTGGGGCCAACGTCCTGACTTTC.